The present T cell receptor (beta chain) was sequenced within a study of molecular identifiers for immune sequencing clone quantification. Study-wide results and limits: Jurkat TCR RNA that was spiked in from one cell was reportedly detectable among one million naive cells. Naive cells had under 1% of molecules in clones above 20 RNA copies, effectors over 99%.

Investigators produced naive CD8 libraries from around 20,000 to 1,000,000 sorted cells, drawing on 10%, 30% or 50% RNA. Researchers sorted naive CD8 T cells as cells that were CD8+CD4-CCR7+CD45RA+. TCRdb itself ran the PCR reads through MiXCR, one entry per CDR3 protein. The data contain around 460,000 distinct CDR3 sequences, 20% to 25% of them singletons. This clonotype showed up just a few times. Antigen unknown. The CDR3 has 18 amino acids. Per germline, CDR1 LGHDT and CDR2 YNNKEL (reference sequence). Trimming took 4 bases from V and 0 from J; bases not matched to a gene: 8. The sequencing input was naive CD8+ T cells from blood, with Jurkat cell RNA spiked in. Subset in this sample: FACS-sorted CD8+CD4-CCR7+CD45RA+ naive T cells. V and J are TRBV3-1 and TRBJ2-2; TRBD2 matches 10 bases. The clonotype comes from a human donor in good health. Some libraries in this study had Jurkat cell RNA spiked in. The CDR3 DNA reads TGTGCCAGCAGCCCCCCGAGGAGCGGGAGGGCGAACACCGGGGAGCTGTTTTTT. Translated, it gives CASSPPRSGRANTGELFF.